This entry lists 30 T cell receptor beta chains sequenced from one sample in a study of synovial regulatory T cells in juvenile arthritis. General study findings and limits: Compared with other blood Treg cells, inflammation-associated Treg cells had reduced TCR diversity.

The table came from immunoSEQ multiplex PCR; TCRdb's copy has only in-frame clones and leaves some out. Here the sample table reports 9,700 or so clones. These TCRs' antigens remain unknown. The sequenced sample was Treg cells from blood. Subset: HLA-DR+ inflammation-associated blood Treg cells. Every receptor here comes from a donor aged 2-35 years with juvenile idiopathic arthritis.

V gene TRBV2 combines with J gene TRBJ1-5; as DNA is missing, the TRBD1 call by TCRdb cannot be tested. Germline CDR1 SNHLY, CDR2 FYNNEI. The CDR3 consists of 14 residues. The entry carries no DNA sequence. This CDR3 is CASRPGQGDQPQHF.

The chain couples TRBV4-1 to TRBJ1-4. The CDR3 runs to 16 residues. A DNA sequence was not provided. CDR1 is MGHRA and CDR2 is YSYEKL in the germline V gene. CDR3 sequence: CASSQDRAGGGEKLFF.

The chain couples TRBV6-1 to TRBJ1-5; TCRdb's D call, TRBD1, is unchecked because there is no DNA. Germline-derived CDR1 and CDR2 are MNHNS and SASEGT. CDR3 length: 13 residues. No DNA is recorded. CDR3 residues: CASSEKGNQPQHF.

The chain is built from TRBV6-5 and TRBJ2-3. The CDR3 runs to 11 residues. No coding sequence is recorded. Per the germline V gene, CDR1 is MNHEY and CDR2 is SVGAGI. CDR3 amino acids: CASSYGVTQYF.

V gene TRBV12-5 combines with J gene TRBJ2-5; TCRdb designates TRBD1, a call that cannot be tested without DNA. The V gene's germline CDR1 is LGHNT and CDR2 FRNRAP. This CDR3 is built from 14 residues. The DNA is not on file. The CDR3 reads CASGSTGGQETQYF. The whole variable domain, filled in from reference TRBV12-5 and TRBJ2-5, reads DARVTQTPRHKVTEMGQEVTMRCQPILGHNTVFWYRQTMMQGLELLAYFRNRAPLDDSGMPKDRFSAEMPDATLATLKIQPSEPRDSAVYFCASGSTGGQETQYFGPGTRLLVL.

CDR3 loop: CASSPRRRTGELFF. The chain employs TRBV6-5 and TRBJ2-2; TCRdb outputs TRBD2, but without DNA this stays unchecked. Germline assignment: CDR1 MNHEY and CDR2 SVGAGI. The CDR3 covers 14 residues. The entry carries no DNA sequence.

This chain joins TRBV2 and TRBJ1-1; TCRdb names TRBD1, which stays unverified in the absence of DNA. This CDR3 is built from 15 residues. There is no recorded DNA. The germline CDR1 and CDR2 sequences are SNHLY and FYNNEI. The CDR3 loop is CASSDWDRGRTEAFF.

This sequence joins TRBV6-4 and TRBJ1-2; there is no DNA to check the TCRdb D call of TRBD1. The CDR3 is made up of 14 amino acids. No DNA is recorded. The germline gives CDR1 MRHNA, CDR2 SNTAGT. The CDR3 spells CASSPGGTNYGYTF.

J is TRBJ1-2 and V is TRBV4-3; without DNA, the TCRdb call of TRBD1 cannot be checked. Germline V gene data show CDR1 as LGHNA and CDR2 as YSLEER. The length of the CDR3 is 15 residues. Only the protein is on record. The CDR3 reads CASSQVNRGNYGYTF.

The J gene is TRBJ1-5, the V gene TRBV18. Germline assignment: CDR1 KGHSH and CDR2 LQKENI. The CDR3 length is 15 residues. DNA for this receptor is not on file. The CDR3 spells CASSPVSYSNQPQHF.

This rearrangement joins TRBV5-1 to TRBJ1-1; TCRdb proposes TRBD1, but this gene call is untestable without DNA. CDR3 length: 13 residues. The record lacks a DNA sequence. Germline lookup yields CDR1 SGHRS and CDR2 YFSETQ. Here the CDR3 reads CASSFQMNTEAFF.

V usage is TRBV4-3 and J usage is TRBJ2-1. Looked up from germline, CDR1 is LGHNA and CDR2 is YSLEER. The CDR3 runs to 14 residues. The DNA is unrecorded. The CDR3 here is CASSLISIADEQFF.

This clone ranks as medium-sized in terms of frequency. The V call is TRBV6-6, the J call TRBJ1-1; TCRdb gives TRBD1 as the D gene, but with no DNA this cannot be confirmed. Germline CDR1 and CDR2: MNHNY and SVGAGI (reference sequence). The CDR3 totals 11 residues. No DNA has been recorded. The CDR3 loop reads CASSYQAEAFF.

The chain carries TRBV5-1 and TRBJ2-1; TCRdb designates TRBD2, a call that cannot be tested without DNA. The CDR3 has 15 residues. No DNA sequence is on record. Germline-derived CDR1 and CDR2 are SGHRS and YFSETQ. CDR3 protein: CASSSSGSSYNEQFF.

The chain couples TRBV6-1 to TRBJ2-5; TCRdb's D call of TRBD2 is untestable without DNA. The CDR3 totals 14 residues. DNA is not recorded here. Germline V gene data show CDR1 as MNHNS and CDR2 as SASEGT. This chain's CDR3 is CASSENLVGETQYF.

V and J are TRBV6-1 and TRBJ2-5; with no DNA, the TCRdb D assignment of TRBD1 cannot be verified. CDR3 length: 13 amino acids. No DNA was logged. Germline V gene sequence: CDR1 MNHNS, CDR2 SASEGT. The CDR3 here is CASTPTGRETQYF.

This chain connects TRBV4-1 to TRBJ1-4; the D gene TCRdb calls, TRBD1, cannot be checked with no DNA. This CDR3 spans 14 amino acids. The coding DNA is unavailable. The germline gives CDR1 MGHRA, CDR2 YSYEKL. This chain's CDR3 is CASSYGTVNEKLFF.

CDR3 in amino acids: CSVVQGTSGSGEQYF. The chain has TRBV29-1 and TRBJ2-5; the D gene TCRdb calls, TRBD2, cannot be checked with no DNA. The CDR3 extends over 15 amino acids. The entry carries no DNA sequence. Germline V lookup: CDR1 SQVTM, CDR2 ANQGSEA. The full variable domain, with the rest looked up from reference TRBV29-1 and TRBJ2-5, is SAVISQKPSRDICQRGTSLTIQCQVDSQVTMMFWYRQQPGQSLTLIATANQGSEATYESGFVIDKFPISRPNLTFSTLTVSNMSPEDSSIYLCSVVQGTSGSGEQYFGPGTRLLVL.

The rearrangement uses TRBV6-6 and TRBJ2-1; the TRBD2 assignment by TCRdb is unverifiable without DNA. This CDR3 has 15 amino acids. DNA was not recorded. Germline values: CDR1 MNHNY, CDR2 SVGAGI (reference sequence). CDR3 protein: CASSPLLSPYNEQFF.

This chain uses TRBV5-1 with TRBJ2-6; TCRdb's assignment of TRBD2 cannot be checked, as there is no DNA. Germline CDR1 and CDR2: SGHRS and YFSETQ. The CDR3 covers 18 residues. No DNA accompanies this entry. The CDR3 region is CASSLDIPGGSGANVLTF. Variable domain in full (rest from reference TRBV5-1 and TRBJ2-6): KAGVTQTPRYLIKTRGQQVTLSCSPISGHRSVSWYQQTPGQGLQFLFEYFSETQRNKGNFPGRFSGRQFSNSRSEMNVSTLELGDSALYLCASSLDIPGGSGANVLTFGAGSRLTVL.

The V and J genes are TRBV10-3 and TRBJ2-7; TCRdb selects TRBD1, and the lack of DNA leaves this call unchecked. This CDR3 has 15 amino acids. The DNA sequence is not available. Per germline, CDR1 ENHRY and CDR2 SYGVKD. CDR3 loop: CAISETGTGLWEQYF.

The chain couples TRBV18 to TRBJ2-1; TCRdb lists TRBD1, though no DNA is available to test this call. The CDR3 runs to 14 residues. The entry carries no DNA sequence. Germline values: CDR1 KGHSH, CDR2 LQKENI. CDR3 sequence: CASDRDRVVSEQFF.

This chain uses TRBV7-6 with TRBJ1-2. CDR3 length: 12 amino acids. A DNA sequence was not provided. CDR1 and CDR2 (germline): SGHVS, FNYEAQ. CDR3 region: CASSSDGYGYTF.

This chain links TRBV30 with TRBJ2-5; TCRdb returns TRBD1, unconfirmable since there is no DNA. The CDR3 is made up of 15 amino acids. DNA was not recorded. The V gene's germline CDR1 is GTSNPN and CDR2 SVGIG (reference sequence). CDR3 loop: CAWSPFSRGLETQYF.

V gene TRBV5-6 combines with J gene TRBJ2-1; TCRdb calls TRBD1, which cannot be checked without DNA. The CDR3 loop spans 15 amino acids. This entry has no DNA. Germline V CDR1 and CDR2: SGHDT, YYEEEE. CDR3 sequence: CASSLEGQGLNEQFF.

The V gene is TRBV5-1, the J gene TRBJ1-2; the D call from TCRdb, TRBD1, cannot be confirmed without DNA. The CDR3 runs 14 residues. The record lacks a DNA sequence. Germline V gene lookup returns CDR1 SGHRS and CDR2 YFSETQ. CDR3 residues: CASTPAQGGGGYTF.

The V gene is TRBV7-9, the J gene TRBJ2-1; as DNA is missing, the TRBD2 call by TCRdb cannot be tested. The CDR3 totals 15 residues. DNA is not recorded here. Per germline, CDR1 SEHNR and CDR2 FQNEAQ (reference sequence). CDR3 residues: CASSLTSGGYNEQFF.

The rearrangement joins TRBV6-1 to TRBJ2-7; the TRBD2 assignment by TCRdb is unverifiable without DNA. CDR3 length: 15 amino acids. No DNA sequence is on record. From germline, CDR1 is MNHNS and CDR2 SASEGT. CDR3 region: CASSEGASGFYEQYF.

The rearrangement uses TRBV27 and TRBJ1-4. The CDR3 covers 18 residues. DNA for this receptor is not on file. Germline CDR1 MNHEY, CDR2 SMNVEV (reference sequence). The CDR3 here is CASKISPAAGFGNEKLFF.

The V call is TRBV5-4, the J call TRBJ1-2; TCRdb indicates TRBD1, and absent DNA this call remains unverified. The germline V gene encodes CDR1 SGHNT and CDR2 YYREEE (reference sequence). The CDR3 runs to 15 residues. Only the protein is available. CDR3 region: CASSLRTVKNYGYTF.